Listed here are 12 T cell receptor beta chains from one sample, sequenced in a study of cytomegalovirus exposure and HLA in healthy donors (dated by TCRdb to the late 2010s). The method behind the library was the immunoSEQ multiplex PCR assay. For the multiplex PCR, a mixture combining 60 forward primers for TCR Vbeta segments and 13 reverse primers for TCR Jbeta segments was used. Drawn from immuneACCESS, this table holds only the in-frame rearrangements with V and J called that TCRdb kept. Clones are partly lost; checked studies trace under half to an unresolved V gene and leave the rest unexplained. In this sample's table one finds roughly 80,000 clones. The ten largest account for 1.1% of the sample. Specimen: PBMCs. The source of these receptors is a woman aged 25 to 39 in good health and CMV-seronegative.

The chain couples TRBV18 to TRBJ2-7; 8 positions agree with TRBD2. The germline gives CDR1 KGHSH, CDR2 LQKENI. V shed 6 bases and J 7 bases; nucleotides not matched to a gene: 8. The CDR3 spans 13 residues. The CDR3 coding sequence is TGTGCCAGCTCGGCGGGAGGTGGTAGGGAGCAGTACTTC. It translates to CASSAGGGREQYF.

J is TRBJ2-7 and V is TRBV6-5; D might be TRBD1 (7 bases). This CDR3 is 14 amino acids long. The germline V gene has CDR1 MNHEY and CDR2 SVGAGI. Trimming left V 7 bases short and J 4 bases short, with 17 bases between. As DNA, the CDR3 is TGTGCCAGCACTACCAAACAGGGGAGGTACGAGCAGTACTTC. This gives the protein CASTTKQGRYEQYF.

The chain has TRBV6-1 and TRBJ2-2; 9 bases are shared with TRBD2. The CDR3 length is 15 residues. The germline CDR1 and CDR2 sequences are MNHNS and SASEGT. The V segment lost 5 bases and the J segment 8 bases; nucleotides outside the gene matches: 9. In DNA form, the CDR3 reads TGTGCCAGCAGTATAGCGGGAGCCGTTGGTGGGGAGCTGTTTTTT. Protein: CASSIAGAVGGELFF.

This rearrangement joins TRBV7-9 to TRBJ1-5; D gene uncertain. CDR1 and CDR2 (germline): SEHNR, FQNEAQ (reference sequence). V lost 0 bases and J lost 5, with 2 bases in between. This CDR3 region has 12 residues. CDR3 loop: CASSLADQPQHF. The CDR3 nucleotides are TGTGCCAGCAGCTTAGCCGATCAGCCCCAGCATTTT.

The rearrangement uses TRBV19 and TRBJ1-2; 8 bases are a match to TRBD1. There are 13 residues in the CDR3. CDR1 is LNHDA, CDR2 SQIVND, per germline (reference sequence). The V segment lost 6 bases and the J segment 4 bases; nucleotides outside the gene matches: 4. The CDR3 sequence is CASSGTGAYGYTF. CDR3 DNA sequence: TGTGCCAGTAGCGGGACAGGCGCCTATGGCTACACCTTC.

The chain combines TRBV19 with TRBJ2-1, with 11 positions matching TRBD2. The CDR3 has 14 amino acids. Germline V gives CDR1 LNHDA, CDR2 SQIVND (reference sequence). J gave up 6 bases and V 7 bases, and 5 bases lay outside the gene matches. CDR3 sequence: CASMASGRSNEQFF. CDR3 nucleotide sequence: TGTGCCAGTATGGCTAGCGGGAGGAGCAATGAGCAGTTCTTC.

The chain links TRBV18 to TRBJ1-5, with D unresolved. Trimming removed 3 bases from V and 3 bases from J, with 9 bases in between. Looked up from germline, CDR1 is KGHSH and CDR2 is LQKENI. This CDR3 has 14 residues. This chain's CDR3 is CASSPGRDNQPQHF. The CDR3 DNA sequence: TGTGCCAGCTCACCGGGGAGGGACAATCAGCCCCAGCATTTT.

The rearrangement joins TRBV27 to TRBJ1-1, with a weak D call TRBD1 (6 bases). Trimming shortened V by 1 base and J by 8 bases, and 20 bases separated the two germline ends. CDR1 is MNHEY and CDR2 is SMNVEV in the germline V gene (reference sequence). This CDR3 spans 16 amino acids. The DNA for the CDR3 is TGTGCCAGCAGTTTATTACCCGGTGGGGGGGCCGGCGAAGCTTTCTTT. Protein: CASSLLPGGGAGEAFF.

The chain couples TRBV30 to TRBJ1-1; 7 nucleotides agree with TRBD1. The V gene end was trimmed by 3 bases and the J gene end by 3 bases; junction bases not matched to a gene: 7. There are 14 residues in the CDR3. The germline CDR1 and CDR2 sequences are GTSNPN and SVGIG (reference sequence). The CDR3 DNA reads TGTGCCTGGAGGGGAGACAGGGCGGACACTGAAGCTTTCTTT. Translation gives CAWRGDRADTEAFF.

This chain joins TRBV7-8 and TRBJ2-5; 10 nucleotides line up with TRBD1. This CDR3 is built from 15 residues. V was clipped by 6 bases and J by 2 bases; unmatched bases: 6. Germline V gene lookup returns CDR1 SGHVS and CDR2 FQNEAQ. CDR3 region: CASSRDRGSQETQYF. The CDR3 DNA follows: TGTGCCAGCAGTCGGGACAGGGGAAGTCAAGAGACCCAGTACTTC.

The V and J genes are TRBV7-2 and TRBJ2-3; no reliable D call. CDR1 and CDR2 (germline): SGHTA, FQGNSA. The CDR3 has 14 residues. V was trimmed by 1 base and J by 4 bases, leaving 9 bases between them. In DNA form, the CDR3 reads TGTGCCAGCAGCTTAGATCGGGTAGCAGATACGCAGTATTTT. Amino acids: CASSLDRVADTQYF.

The CDR3 here is CASSPSQGSSYNEQFF. CDR3 coding DNA: TGCGCCAGCAGCCCTTCACAGGGGAGCTCCTACAATGAGCAGTTCTTC. V is TRBV5-1 and J is TRBJ2-1, with 7 bases aligning to TRBD1. J gave up 0 bases and V 4 bases, and 7 bases lay outside the gene matches. The CDR3 runs to 16 residues. Germline V CDR1 and CDR2: SGHRS, YFSETQ.